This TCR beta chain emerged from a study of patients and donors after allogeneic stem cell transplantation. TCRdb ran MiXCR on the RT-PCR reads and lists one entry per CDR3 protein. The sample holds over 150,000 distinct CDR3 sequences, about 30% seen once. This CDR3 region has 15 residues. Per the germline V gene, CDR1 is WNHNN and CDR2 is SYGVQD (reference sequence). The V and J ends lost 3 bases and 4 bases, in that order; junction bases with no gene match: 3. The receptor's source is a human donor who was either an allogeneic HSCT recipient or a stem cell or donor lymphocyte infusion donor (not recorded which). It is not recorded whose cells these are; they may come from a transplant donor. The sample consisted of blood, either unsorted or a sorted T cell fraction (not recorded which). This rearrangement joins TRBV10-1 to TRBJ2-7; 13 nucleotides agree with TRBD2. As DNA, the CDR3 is TGCGCCAGCAGTGAAACGACTAGCGGGAGGTACGAGCAGTACTTC. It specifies CASSETTSGRYEQYF.